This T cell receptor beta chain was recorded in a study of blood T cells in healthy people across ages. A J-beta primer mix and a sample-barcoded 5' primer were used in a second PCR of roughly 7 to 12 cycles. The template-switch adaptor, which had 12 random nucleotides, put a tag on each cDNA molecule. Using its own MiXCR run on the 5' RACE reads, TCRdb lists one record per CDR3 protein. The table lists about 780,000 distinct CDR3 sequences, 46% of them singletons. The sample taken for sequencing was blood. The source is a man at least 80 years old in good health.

The CDR3 DNA reads TGTGCCAGCAGCCTCGCATCGAGCAACTATGGCTACACCTTC. It codes for CASSLASSNYGYTF. This chain uses TRBV7-3 with TRBJ1-2; the D is unclear. The CDR3 covers 14 residues. Germline V gene data show CDR1 as SGHTA and CDR2 as FQGTGA. V was cut by 5 bases and J by 2 bases, with 12 bases left in between.